The 13 T cell receptor beta chains below all came from one sample that was sequenced in a study of T cells in Graves' hyperthyroidism and ophthalmopathy (dated by TCRdb to the late 2010s). Library method: multiplex PCR. The sequencer listed for this sample is Illumina HiSeq 2000. Amplification of TCR beta CDR3 regions was carried out from RNA transcripts. The first round of RT-PCR for the TCR CDR3 was performed with the HTBI primer set and the Qiagen OneStep RT-PCR kit. In-frame beta chains were kept once TCRdb had trimmed the public reads at Q25 with fastp and called clones with MiXCR. Every entry covers one CDR3 protein and lists the most common genes and DNA from its rows. The sample yields fewer than 350,000 distinct CDR3 sequences; about 14% were counted once. Roughly 7.5% of the sample is taken by the ten largest. Sequenced material: blood. These receptors came from a woman under 40 with Graves' hyperthyroidism that later progressed to Graves' ophthalmopathy.

In its sample, this clonotype was seen many times. The V and J genes are TRBV20-1 and TRBJ2-5; 11 bases are shared with TRBD2. Trimming took 8 bases from V and 2 from J; bases not matched to a gene: 10. In germline, CDR1 is DFQATT, CDR2 SNEGSKA (reference sequence). The CDR3 spans 15 residues. This CDR3 reads CSSYGLAGQQETQYF. DNA of the CDR3: TGCAGTAGCTACGGACTAGCGGGCCAACAAGAGACCCAGTACTTC.

Regarding this clonotype: Sequence at one end of the junction differs from germline and may be a read error. The chain links TRBV20-1 to TRBJ2-1, with 7 bases aligning to TRBD2. Germline-derived CDR1 and CDR2 are DFQATT and SNEGSKA (reference sequence). This CDR3 has 14 residues. CDR3 protein: CSTSETSSYNEQFF. In DNA form, the CDR3 reads TGCAGTACTAGCGAAACGAGCTCCTACAATGAGCAGTTCTTC.

V usage is TRBV20-1 and J usage is TRBJ2-7; D not resolved. The CDR3 extends over 11 amino acids. The germline V and J ends were trimmed by 5 bases and 2 bases, with 7 bases remaining between them. Looked up from germline, CDR1 is DFQATT and CDR2 is SNEGSKA (reference sequence). The chain's CDR3 is CSAAGPYEQYF. DNA of the CDR3: TGCAGTGCTGCCGGGCCCTACGAGCAGTACTTC.

This clonotype was seen many times. The CDR3 loop reads CSARDFKTTDTQYF. The CDR3 nucleotides are TGCAGTGCTAGGGACTTCAAAACGACAGATACGCAGTATTTT. V gene TRBV20-1 combines with J gene TRBJ2-3, with D tentatively TRBD2 (5 bases). V was shortened by 3 bases and J by 3 bases, with 13 bases between the two germline ends. Germline CDR1 reads DFQATT; CDR2 reads SNEGSKA (reference sequence). This CDR3 spans 14 amino acids.

This chain connects TRBV7-6 to TRBJ2-1; D possibly corresponds to TRBD2 (6 bases). V was shortened by 5 bases and J by 7 bases, with 18 bases between the two germline ends. This CDR3 spans 15 amino acids. CDR1 and CDR2 from the germline V gene are SGHVS and FNYEAQ. The CDR3 sequence: CASSRLGDPWNEQFF. The CDR3 DNA reads TGTGCCAGCAGCCGACTAGGGGACCCTTGGAATGAGCAGTTCTTC.

This clonotype has ten or more counts. The J gene is TRBJ1-6, the V gene TRBV2; D gene uncertain. Trimming removed 7 bases at V and 7 bases at J, with 11 bases between. CDR1 and CDR2 (germline): SNHLY, FYNNEI. The CDR3 is 13 residues long. Here the CDR3 reads CASNSGTNSPLHF. The CDR3 coding sequence is TGTGCCAGCAACTCAGGCACAAATTCACCCCTCCACTTT.

This clonotype was counted ten times or more. The chain uses TRBV10-3 and TRBJ2-7; 10 bases match TRBD1. Germline-derived CDR1 and CDR2 are ENHRY and SYGVKD. The CDR3 covers 14 residues. The V and J ends lost 7 bases and 4 bases, in that order; junction bases with no gene match: 7. As DNA, the CDR3 is TGTGCCATCAAGGAGGGACAGGGGTTTTACGAGCAGTACTTC. The encoded protein is CAIKEGQGFYEQYF.

This clonotype was observed many times. This chain links TRBV20-1 with TRBJ1-1; 9 nucleotides agree with TRBD1. V was pared by 5 bases and J by 2 bases, with 12 bases of the junction left unmatched. The CDR3 covers 16 residues. CDR1 and CDR2 from the germline V gene are DFQATT and SNEGSKA (reference sequence). CDR3 protein: CSAARLPGQGNTEAFF. CDR3 in DNA: TGCAGTGCTGCGCGACTCCCGGGACAGGGAAACACTGAAGCTTTCTTT.

This clonotype was counted at least ten times. V and J are TRBV10-3 and TRBJ2-6; D possibly corresponds to TRBD2 (6 bases). With 0 bases removed from V and 3 bases from J, the gap between germline ends came to 9 bases. The CDR3 totals 16 residues. Germline values: CDR1 ENHRY, CDR2 SYGVKD. CDR3 DNA: TGTGCCATCAGTGAGTCTCCGGGGGATGGGGCCAACGTCCTGACTTTC. Protein product: CAISESPGDGANVLTF.

The sample holds many counts of this clonotype. The chain links TRBV12-3 or TRBV12-4 to TRBJ1-5; 7 bases are shared with TRBD1. The CDR3 sequence is 15 residues long. J gave up 7 bases and V 5 bases, and 11 bases lay outside the gene matches. DNA of the CDR3: TGTGCCAGCAGTCCCCCAGGGGGAGTCGAACAGCCCCAGCATTTT. As protein: CASSPPGGVEQPQHF.

The chain carries TRBV19 and TRBJ2-1; D unclear. Trimming took off 2 bases at V and 4 bases at J, with 3 bases between the two ends. This CDR3 region has 12 residues. CDR1 and CDR2 from the germline V gene are LNHDA and SQIVND (reference sequence). The CDR3 DNA follows: TGTGCCAGTAGTATAAGTTACAATGAGCAGTTCTTC. Amino acid sequence: CASSISYNEQFF. The entire variable domain, with the rest obtained from reference TRBV19 and TRBJ2-1, is as follows: DGGITQSPKYLFRKEGQNVTLSCEQNLNHDAMYWYRQDPGQGLRLIYYSQIVNDFQKGDIAEGYSVSREKKESFPLTVTSAQKNPTAFYLCASSISYNEQFFGPGTRLTVL.

The gene calls are TRBV28 and TRBJ1-1; TRBD1 matches 10 bases. The CDR3 contains 15 residues. With 8 bases clipped from V and 4 bases from J, the junction kept 10 bases outside the gene matches. CDR1 is MDHEN and CDR2 is SYDVKM in the germline V gene. CDR3 sequence (DNA): TGTGCCAGCGCCGTAGTCGGACAGGGGGTCACTGAAGCTTTCTTT. This gives the protein CASAVVGQGVTEAFF. The entire variable domain, with the rest obtained from reference TRBV28 and TRBJ1-1, is as follows: DVKVTQSSRYLVKRTGEKVFLECVQDMDHENMFWYRQDPGLGLRLIYFSYDVKMKEKGDIPEGYSVSREKKERFSLILESASTNQTSMYLCASAVVGQGVTEAFFGQGTRLTVV.

This clonotype was picked up many times. The chain is built from TRBV29-1 and TRBJ2-3; D gene uncertain. Germline V gene sequence: CDR1 SQVTM, CDR2 ANQGSEA. V lost 0 bases and J lost 3, with 4 bases in between. This CDR3 is built from 12 residues. CDR3 in amino acids: CSVEDRTDTQYF. CDR3 in DNA: TGCAGCGTTGAAGATAGGACAGATACGCAGTATTTT.